The 15 T cell receptor beta chains below come from one sample, sequenced in a study of circulating and synovial CD4+ cells in juvenile arthritis. Produced via immunoSEQ multiplex PCR; TCRdb's table is partial and in-frame only. The table shows more than 30,000 clones, with 93% occurring only once. Sequenced input: CD4+ T cells from blood. These receptors came from a human donor with juvenile idiopathic arthritis.

This rearrangement joins TRBV28 to TRBJ2-7, with 11 bases aligning to TRBD1. The germline V gene has CDR1 MDHEN and CDR2 SYDVKM. This CDR3 spans 16 amino acids. J lost 7 bases, V lost 3 bases, and 11 bases had no gene match. The DNA for the CDR3 is TGTGCCAGCAGTTTCCGCTGGGACAGGGGGACGCAAGAGCAGTACTTC. Residues: CASSFRWDRGTQEQYF. Filled out from reference TRBV28 and TRBJ2-7, the complete variable domain reads DVKVTQSSRYLVKRTGEKVFLECVQDMDHENMFWYRQDPGLGLRLIYFSYDVKMKEKGDIPEGYSVSREKKERFSLILESASTNQTSMYLCASSFRWDRGTQEQYFGPGTRLTVT.

The rearrangement joins TRBV9 to TRBJ2-1; D remains ambiguous. The CDR3 spans 13 residues. V was pared by 5 bases and J by 15 bases, with 21 bases between. CDR1 is SGDLS, CDR2 YYNGEE, per germline. The CDR3 DNA sequence: TGTGCCAGCAGTCAACGCCCTGAGGCCTCGCCGTTCTTC. It yields the protein CASSQRPEASPFF.

The rearrangement uses TRBV6-1 and TRBJ1-2, with D unclear. Trimming left V 2 bases short and J 13 bases short, with 8 bases between. CDR3 length: 10 amino acids. The V gene's germline CDR1 is MNHNS and CDR2 SASEGT. The CDR3 coding sequence is TGTGCCAGCAGTGAATTGGCCCCCACCTTC. This sequence encodes CASSELAPTF.

V and J are TRBV5-6 and TRBJ2-3; D remains ambiguous. CDR1 and CDR2 (germline): SGHDT, YYEEEE. The CDR3 contains 15 residues. The V end was cut by 2 bases, the J end by 0 bases, with 10 bases between. CDR3 sequence reads: CASSFNVGSTDTQYF. The CDR3 DNA sequence: TGTGCCAGCAGCTTTAATGTCGGGAGCACAGATACGCAGTATTTT.

V is TRBV5-6 and J is TRBJ1-3; 8 bases map to TRBD1. V was pared by 0 bases and J by 7 bases, with 12 bases of the junction left unmatched. Germline lookup yields CDR1 SGHDT and CDR2 YYEEEE. The CDR3 length is 17 residues. The CDR3 reads CASSLELRTGLKNTIYF. Here the CDR3 DNA reads TGTGCCAGCAGCTTGGAGTTGAGGACAGGGCTAAAGAACACCATATATTTT.

This clone was seen a single time. The rearrangement joins TRBV11-2 to TRBJ2-1; 8 nucleotides line up with TRBD1. CDR3 length: 15 amino acids. J gave up 2 bases and V 4 bases, and 4 bases lay outside the gene matches. Germline CDR1 is SGHAT and CDR2 is FQNNGV. CDR3 DNA: TGTGCCAGCAGCTCCGACAGGGGCGCCTACAATGAGCAGTTCTTC. Its translation is CASSSDRGAYNEQFF.

The chain recombines TRBV4-2 with TRBJ2-1; TRBD2 matches 7 bases. Germline V CDR1 and CDR2: LGHNA, YNFKEQ. The junction had 12 bases not matched to a gene; V was cut back by 0 bases and J by 10 bases. The CDR3 runs 16 residues. The CDR3 sequence: CASSQDAAGAPWEQFF. CDR3 sequence (DNA): TGTGCCAGCAGCCAAGACGCGGCGGGAGCCCCTTGGGAGCAGTTCTTC.

J is TRBJ2-1 and V is TRBV4-2, with 9 bases identical to TRBD2. CDR3 length: 16 amino acids. Germline V CDR1 and CDR2: LGHNA, YNFKEQ. Trimming took 1 base from V and 8 from J; bases not matched to a gene: 9. DNA of the CDR3: TGTGCCAGCAGCCAAGGTCTGCTAGCGGGGCGGGATGAGCAGTTCTTC. As protein: CASSQGLLAGRDEQFF.

V gene TRBV19 combines with J gene TRBJ1-5; 8 nucleotides match TRBD1. Germline CDR1 is LNHDA and CDR2 is SQIVND (reference sequence). The V and J ends lost 6 bases and 0 bases, in that order; junction bases with no gene match: 13. The CDR3 spans 18 residues. The CDR3 DNA sequence: TGTGCCAGTAGAATCGGACAGGGCCGATTCTATAGCAATCAGCCCCAGCATTTT. Translating gives CASRIGQGRFYSNQPQHF.

The V gene is TRBV9, the J gene TRBJ2-2; 9 bases map to TRBD2. The CDR3 is made up of 18 amino acids. In germline, CDR1 is SGDLS, CDR2 YYNGEE. The trim removed 4 bases at V and 5 bases at J, leaving 15 bases unmatched. The CDR3 DNA follows: TGTGCCAGCAGCTTTCCACAAGGCGGGCTAGCGGGGACCGGGGAGCTGTTTTTT. The encoded protein is CASSFPQGGLAGTGELFF.

V is TRBV5-4 and J is TRBJ1-1; D may be TRBD1 (6 bases). This CDR3 is 14 amino acids long. Germline loops: CDR1 SGHNT, CDR2 YYREEE (reference sequence). Trimming removed 5 bases from V and 5 bases from J, with 16 bases in between. The CDR3 bases are TGTGCCAGCAGGCTGAGCACAGGGACGACTGAAGCTTTCTTT. Translation gives CASRLSTGTTEAFF.

The rearrangement joins TRBV14 to TRBJ2-7; D is undetermined. Trimming stripped 0 bases from V and 3 bases from J, with 18 bases between. CDR1 SGHDN and CDR2 FVKESK come from the germline V gene. The CDR3 runs to 17 residues. The CDR3 DNA reads TGTGCCAGCAGCCAAGATCCGCGTTCTGGGCTTAACTACGAGCAGTACTTC. It yields the protein CASSQDPRSGLNYEQYF.

This chain connects TRBV5-8 to TRBJ2-7, with D unresolved. This CDR3 is 11 amino acids long. Trimming pared 5 bases from V and 3 bases from J, leaving 6 bases between. Germline assignment: CDR1 SGHTS and CDR2 YDEGEE. Written as DNA, the CDR3 is TGTGCCAGCAGATCTAGCTACGAGCAGTACTTC. Translated: CASRSSYEQYF.

The chain combines TRBV28 with TRBJ2-7, with 8 nucleotides matching TRBD1. In germline, CDR1 is MDHEN, CDR2 SYDVKM. This CDR3 contains 16 residues. Unmatched junction bases numbered 12, after V lost 7 bases and J lost 1 base. In DNA form, the CDR3 reads TGTGCCAGCAACCTGGCCGGGACAGGTGATTCCTACGAGCAGTACTTC. Amino acid sequence: CASNLAGTGDSYEQYF.

This clone was counted once. The chain links TRBV10-1 to TRBJ2-3; TRBD2 agrees at 9 bases. Germline V gene lookup returns CDR1 WNHNN and CDR2 SYGVQD (reference sequence). The CDR3 loop spans 15 amino acids. V lost 2 bases to trimming and J lost 7 bases; unmatched junction nucleotides: 7. In DNA form, the CDR3 reads TGCGCCAGCAGTGAGAGTAGCGGGAGTATGAATACGCAGTATTTT. This gives the protein CASSESSGSMNTQYF.